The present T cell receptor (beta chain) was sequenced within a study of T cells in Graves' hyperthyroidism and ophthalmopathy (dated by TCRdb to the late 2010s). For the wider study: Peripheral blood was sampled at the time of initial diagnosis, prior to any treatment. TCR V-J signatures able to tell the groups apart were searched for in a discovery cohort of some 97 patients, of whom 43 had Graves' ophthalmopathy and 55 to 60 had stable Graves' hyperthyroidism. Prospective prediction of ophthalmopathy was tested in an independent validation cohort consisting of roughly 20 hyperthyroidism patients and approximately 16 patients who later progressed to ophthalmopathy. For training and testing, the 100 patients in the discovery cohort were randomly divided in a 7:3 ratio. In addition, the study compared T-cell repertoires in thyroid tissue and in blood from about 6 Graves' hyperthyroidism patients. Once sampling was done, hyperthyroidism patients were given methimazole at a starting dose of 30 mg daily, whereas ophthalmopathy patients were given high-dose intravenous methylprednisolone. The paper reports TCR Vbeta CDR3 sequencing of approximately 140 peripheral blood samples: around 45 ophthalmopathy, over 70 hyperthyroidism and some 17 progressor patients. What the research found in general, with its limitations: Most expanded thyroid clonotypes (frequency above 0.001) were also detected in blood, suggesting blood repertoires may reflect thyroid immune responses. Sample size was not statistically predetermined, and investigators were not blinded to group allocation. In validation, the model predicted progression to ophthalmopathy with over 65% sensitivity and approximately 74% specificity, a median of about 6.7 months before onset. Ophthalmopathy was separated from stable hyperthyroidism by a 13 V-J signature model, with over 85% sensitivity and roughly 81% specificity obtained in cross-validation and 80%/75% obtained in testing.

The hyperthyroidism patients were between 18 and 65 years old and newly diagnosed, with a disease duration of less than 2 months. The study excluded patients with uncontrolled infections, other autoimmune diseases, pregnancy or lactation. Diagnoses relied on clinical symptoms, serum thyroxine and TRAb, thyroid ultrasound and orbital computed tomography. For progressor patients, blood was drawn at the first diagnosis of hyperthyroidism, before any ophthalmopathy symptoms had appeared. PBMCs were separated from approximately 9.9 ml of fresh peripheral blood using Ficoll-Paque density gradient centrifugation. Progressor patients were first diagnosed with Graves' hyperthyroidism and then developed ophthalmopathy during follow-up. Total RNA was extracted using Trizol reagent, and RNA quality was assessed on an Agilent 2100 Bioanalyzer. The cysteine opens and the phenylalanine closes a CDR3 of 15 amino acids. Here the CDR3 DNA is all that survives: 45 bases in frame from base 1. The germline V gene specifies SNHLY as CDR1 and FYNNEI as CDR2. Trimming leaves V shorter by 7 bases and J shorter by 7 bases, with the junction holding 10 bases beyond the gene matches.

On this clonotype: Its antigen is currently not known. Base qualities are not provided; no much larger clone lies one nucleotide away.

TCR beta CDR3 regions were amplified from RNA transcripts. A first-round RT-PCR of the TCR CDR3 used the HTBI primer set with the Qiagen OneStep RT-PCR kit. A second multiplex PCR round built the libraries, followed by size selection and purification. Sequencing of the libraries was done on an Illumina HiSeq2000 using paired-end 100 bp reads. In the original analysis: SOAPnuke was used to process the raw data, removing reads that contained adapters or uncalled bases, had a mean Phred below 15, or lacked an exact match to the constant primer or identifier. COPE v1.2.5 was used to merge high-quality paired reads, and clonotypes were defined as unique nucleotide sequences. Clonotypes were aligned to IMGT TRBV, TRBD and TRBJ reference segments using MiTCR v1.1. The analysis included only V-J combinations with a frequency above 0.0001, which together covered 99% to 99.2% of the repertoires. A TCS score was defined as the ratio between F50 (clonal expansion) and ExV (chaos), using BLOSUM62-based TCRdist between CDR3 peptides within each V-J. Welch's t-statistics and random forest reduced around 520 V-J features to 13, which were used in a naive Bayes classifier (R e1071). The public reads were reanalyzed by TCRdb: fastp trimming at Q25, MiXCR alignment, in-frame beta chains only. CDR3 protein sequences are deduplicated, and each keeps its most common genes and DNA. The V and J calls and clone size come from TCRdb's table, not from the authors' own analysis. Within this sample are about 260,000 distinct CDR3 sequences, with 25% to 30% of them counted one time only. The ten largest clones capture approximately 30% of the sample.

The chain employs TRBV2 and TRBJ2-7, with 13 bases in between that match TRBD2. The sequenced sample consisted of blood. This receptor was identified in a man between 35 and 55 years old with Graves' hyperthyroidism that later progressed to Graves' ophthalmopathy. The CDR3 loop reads CASTQGLAGVGEQYF. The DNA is TGTGCCAGCACCCAAGGACTAGCGGGAGTAGGAGAGCAGTACTTC.